This TCR beta chain was documented in a study of blood T cell repertoires in COVID-19. There are 15 residues in the CDR3. V trimming: 2 bases; J trimming: 3 bases; junction bases outside the gene matches: 2. Germline V lookup: CDR1 SGDLS, CDR2 YYNGEE. Libraries were prepared by immunoSEQ multiplex PCR; TCRdb keeps only in-frame clonotypes and omits some of them. This table holds approximately 330,000 clones, about 87% found once. The chain is built from TRBV9 and TRBJ2-3; 11 nucleotides match TRBD2. The material sequenced was peripheral blood. This receptor was taken from a man under 40 with COVID-19, enrolled during active disease. CDR3 in DNA: TGTGCCAGCAGCGTTAGCGGGAGGGTGACAGATACGCAGTATTTT. Amino acid sequence: CASSVSGRVTDTQYF.